These 12 T cell receptor beta chains share one sample of origin, sequenced in a study of blood T cell repertoires in COVID-19. The protocol was immunoSEQ multiplex PCR, while the TCRdb copy is restricted to in-frame clones and leaves out a portion. Among about 50,000 clones listed, approximately 80% were seen once. Sequencing used peripheral blood. The receptors shown here come from a man between 60 and 75 years old with acute or convalescent COVID-19.

V and J are TRBV5-8 and TRBJ2-7; D possibly corresponds to TRBD2 (5 bases). Trimming shortened V by 9 bases and J by 2 bases, and 12 bases separated the two germline ends. CDR3 length equals 12 residues. The germline V gene encodes CDR1 SGHTS and CDR2 YDEGEE. The CDR3 protein is CATMGETYEQYF. DNA of the CDR3: TGTGCCACCATGGGAGAGACCTACGAGCAGTACTTC. Combining the CDR3 with reference TRBV5-8 and TRBJ2-7 gives the whole variable domain EAGVTQSPTHLIKTRGQQATLRCSPISGHTSVYWYQQALGLGLQFLLWYDEGEERNRGNFPPRFSGRQFPNYSSELNVNALELEDSALYLCATMGETYEQYFGPGTRLTVT.

The chain uses TRBV18 and TRBJ1-3; 8 bases align to TRBD1. Germline loops: CDR1 KGHSH, CDR2 LQKENI. V lost 6 bases to trimming and J lost 3 bases; unmatched junction nucleotides: 4. The CDR3 is 14 amino acids. CDR3 sequence reads: CASSPGQGGNTIYF. For the CDR3, the DNA is TGTGCCAGCTCCCCCGGACAGGGTGGAAACACCATATATTTT. Complete variable domain (other parts from reference TRBV18 and TRBJ1-3): NAGVMQNPRHLVRRRGQEARLRCSPMKGHSHVYWYRQLPEEGLKFMVYLQKENIIDESGMPKERFSAEFPKEGPSILRIQQVVRGDSAAYFCASSPGQGGNTIYFGEGSWLTVV.

The rearrangement joins TRBV10-3 to TRBJ1-4; no definite D call. The CDR3 sequence is 18 residues long. Germline V gene lookup returns CDR1 ENHRY and CDR2 SYGVKD. Trimming took off 4 bases at V and 1 base at J, with 19 bases between the two ends. The CDR3 loop reads CAISGSPVRVQTNEKLFF. The CDR3 region has the DNA TGTGCCATCAGTGGGTCCCCGGTGAGGGTGCAAACTAATGAAAAACTGTTTTTT.

This chain links TRBV16 with TRBJ1-2, with 7 bases identical to TRBD1. Trimming cost V 2 bases and J 8 bases; bases outside gene matches: 5. The CDR3 length is 13 residues. Germline V gives CDR1 KGHSY, CDR2 FQNENV. CDR3 residues: CASSQTGELGYTF. For the CDR3, the DNA is TGTGCCAGCAGCCAAACAGGGGAGTTGGGCTACACCTTC.

This chain joins TRBV7-8 and TRBJ1-2, with TRBD1 identical over 7 bases. CDR3 size: 14 residues. Germline-derived CDR1 and CDR2 are SGHVS and FQNEAQ. The V and J ends lost 2 bases and 6 bases, in that order; junction bases with no gene match: 6. The CDR3 spells CASSLKTGVDGYTF. CDR3 nucleotide sequence: TGTGCCAGCAGCTTAAAAACAGGGGTGGATGGCTACACCTTC.

This clone was observed a handful of times. The chain is built from TRBV28 and TRBJ2-1, with TRBD2 matching 11 bases. J was trimmed by 6 bases and V by 4 bases; bases with no gene match: 8. Germline assignment: CDR1 MDHEN and CDR2 SYDVKM. CDR3 length equals 16 residues. The CDR3 protein is CASSSSGTSGPNEQFF. In DNA, the CDR3 is TGTGCCAGCAGTTCGTCCGGGACTAGCGGCCCCAATGAGCAGTTCTTC.

The chain employs TRBV4-3 and TRBJ2-7; 9 positions match TRBD1. This CDR3 has 18 residues. J lost 4 bases, V lost 4 bases, and 17 bases had no gene match. Per germline, CDR1 LGHNA and CDR2 YSLEER. The CDR3 here is CASSRPHSGTGIQYEQYF. The CDR3 coding sequence is TGCGCCAGCAGCCGCCCTCATTCCGGGACAGGGATCCAATACGAGCAGTACTTC.

A single count supports this clone. The chain uses TRBV29-1 and TRBJ2-1; maybe TRBD2 (5 bases). The CDR3 is 14 amino acids. V lost 7 bases and J lost 6, with 19 bases in between. Germline assignment: CDR1 SQVTM and CDR2 ANQGSEA. CDR3: CSAEEVFRSNEQFF. Here the CDR3 DNA reads TGCAGCGCCGAGGAGGTCTTTCGCAGCAATGAGCAGTTCTTC.

This chain links TRBV2 with TRBJ1-5, with D possibly matching TRBD1 (5 bases). CDR1 is SNHLY and CDR2 is FYNNEI in the germline V gene. This CDR3 is built from 15 residues. The V and J ends lost 2 bases and 2 bases respectively, with 10 bases between them. The CDR3 sequence is CASSEKGRGNQPQHF. The CDR3 DNA is TGTGCCAGCAGTGAAAAGGGCAGGGGCAATCAGCCCCAGCATTTT.

The chain recombines TRBV2 with TRBJ2-2; 10 bases line up with TRBD1. The germline gives CDR1 SNHLY, CDR2 FYNNEI. The V segment lost 7 bases and the J segment 6 bases; nucleotides outside the gene matches: 2. CDR3 length: 13 amino acids. The CDR3 is CASTGQGAGELFF. The CDR3 DNA sequence: TGTGCCAGCACAGGACAGGGGGCCGGGGAGCTGTTTTTT.

The chain is built from TRBV12-3 or TRBV12-4 and TRBJ1-1; D is ambiguous. This CDR3 has 13 residues. V lost 5 bases and J lost 1, with 8 bases in between. Here the CDR3 DNA reads TGTGCCAGCAGTCAGAGGGAGAACACTGAAGCTTTCTTT. Amino acid sequence: CASSQRENTEAFF.

This chain uses TRBV7-2 with TRBJ2-1, with 9 bases aligning to TRBD2. V lost 3 bases and J lost 4; bases outside the gene matches: 1. CDR3 length: 14 amino acids. The germline gives CDR1 SGHTA, CDR2 FQGNSA. The CDR3 loop is CASSFLAGYNEQFF. The CDR3 DNA reads TGTGCCAGCAGCTTTCTAGCGGGGTACAATGAGCAGTTCTTC.